This T cell receptor (beta chain) was recorded in a study of beta chain features in type 1 diabetes. The CDR3 spans 15 residues. Germline CDR1 is LNHNV and CDR2 is YYDKDF (reference sequence). J lost 6 bases, V lost 1 base, and 8 bases had no gene match. cDNA synthesis used the whole RNA isolate, giving expressed TCRB sequences. Libraries were prepared by immunoSEQ multiplex PCR; TCRdb keeps only in-frame clonotypes and omits some of them. In the table there are some 230,000 clones, 9.6% of which are singletons. Study results and caveats: Researchers reported that naive, central memory and Treg TCRB repertoires appeared more similar in patients than in healthy donors.

This clone was seen a few times. Its cognate antigen is unknown. The sequencing sample was made of naive CD4+ T cells from blood. The source is a woman between 18 and 29 years old in good health. The chain carries TRBV15 and TRBJ2-7; 8 positions match TRBD2. CDR3 region: CATSRGQRERSEQYF. CDR3 bases: TGTGCCACCAGCAGAGGTCAGCGGGAGAGGAGCGAGCAGTACTTC.